One sample yielded the 15 T cell receptor beta chains listed below, sequenced in a study of neoadjuvant nivolumab and ipilimumab in lung cancer. Sequencing used immunoSEQ multiplex PCR; TCRdb keeps in-frame clones, though not all of them. The table includes around 13,000 clones, approximately 71% detected once. The sample in question was peripheral blood, obtained after neoadjuvant nivolumab, alone or with ipilimumab, at or shortly before surgery. These receptors were collected from an adult with non-small cell lung cancer.

The J gene is TRBJ1-1, the V gene TRBV30; weak D call: TRBD1 (6 bases). Germline CDR1 GTSNPN, CDR2 SVGIG (reference sequence). With 4 bases removed from V and 4 bases from J, the gap between germline ends came to 10 bases. The CDR3 has 12 amino acids. Here the CDR3 reads CAWTGGGTEAFF. Written as DNA, the CDR3 is TGTGCCTGGACCGGAGGGGGCACTGAAGCTTTCTTT.

This clone counts as medium-sized. The J gene is TRBJ2-1, the V gene TRBV14, with TRBD2 matching over 8 bases. The CDR3 is made up of 13 amino acids. The V gene end was trimmed by 4 bases and the J gene end by 9 bases; junction bases not matched to a gene: 5. Looked up from germline, CDR1 is SGHDN and CDR2 is FVKESK. Written as DNA, the CDR3 is TGTGCCAGCAGCCCCGGGACTAGAATTGAGCAGTTCTTC. The encoded protein is CASSPGTRIEQFF. The variable domain in full, with the rest retrieved from reference TRBV14 and TRBJ2-1, is EAGVTQFPSHSVIEKGQTVTLRCDPISGHDNLYWYRRVMGKEIKFLLHFVKESKQDESGMPNNRFLAERTGGTYSTLKVQPAELEDSGVYFCASSPGTRIEQFFGPGTRLTVL.

The chain has TRBV29-1 and TRBJ2-1, with no clear D. There are 11 residues in the CDR3. Germline V gives CDR1 SQVTM, CDR2 ANQGSEA. Trimming took 4 bases from V and 7 from J, leaving 8 bases between them. The chain's CDR3 is CSVGKGNEQFF. CDR3 DNA: TGCAGCGTTGGAAAGGGTAATGAGCAGTTCTTC.

The table lists this clone with a few counts. The rearrangement uses TRBV6-1 and TRBJ2-1; unclear D gene. The V end was cut by 3 bases, the J end by 7 bases, with 10 bases between. The CDR3 length is 13 residues. The germline V gene has CDR1 MNHNS and CDR2 SASEGT. Here the CDR3 reads CASSERGENEQFF. CDR3 bases: TGTGCCAGCAGTGAGCGAGGAGAGAATGAGCAGTTCTTC.

This clone appeared a single time. The chain couples TRBV18 to TRBJ2-3; D is undetermined. Trimming left V 3 bases short and J 4 bases short, with 8 bases between. Looked up from germline, CDR1 is KGHSH and CDR2 is LQKENI. The CDR3 consists of 13 residues. The CDR3 spells CASSPPLSDTQYF. The CDR3 DNA sequence: TGTGCCAGCTCACCCCCCCTATCAGATACGCAGTATTTT. The full variable domain, with the rest looked up from reference TRBV18 and TRBJ2-3, is NAGVMQNPRHLVRRRGQEARLRCSPMKGHSHVYWYRQLPEEGLKFMVYLQKENIIDESGMPKERFSAEFPKEGPSILRIQQVVRGDSAAYFCASSPPLSDTQYFGPGTRLTVL.

This clone appeared a few times. The gene calls are TRBV25-1 and TRBJ2-7; perhaps TRBD1 as D (6 bases). Germline V CDR1 and CDR2: MGHDK, SYGVNS. The germline V and J ends were trimmed by 4 bases and 3 bases, with 13 bases remaining between them. The CDR3 is 14 amino acids. CDR3 amino acids: CASSATTGIYEQYF. Written as DNA, the CDR3 is TGTGCCAGCAGTGCCACGACAGGCATCTACGAGCAGTACTTC.

The chain is built from TRBV11-3 and TRBJ1-2; no definite D call. V dropped 1 base and J dropped 9 bases, with 9 bases sitting between them. This CDR3 is 12 amino acids long. The germline V gene encodes CDR1 SGHNT and CDR2 YENEEA. CDR3 amino acids: CASSLGPSSYTF. The CDR3 nucleotides are TGTGCCAGCAGCTTAGGGCCGAGCAGCTACACCTTC.

The V gene is TRBV29-1, the J gene TRBJ2-3; tentatively, D is TRBD2 (6 bases). Trimming took 7 bases from V and 4 from J, leaving 15 bases between them. The CDR3 length is 13 residues. CDR1 is SQVTM and CDR2 is ANQGSEA in the germline V gene. The CDR3 DNA reads TGCAGCGCTCACAAGGGACTTTCAGATACGCAGTATTTT. Its translation is CSAHKGLSDTQYF.

To note about this clone: The sample has other DNA sequences that encode this CDR3 too. The chain has TRBV5-5 and TRBJ1-2; D perhaps matches TRBD1 (6 bases). The CDR3 has 12 residues. V was trimmed by 3 bases and J by 6 bases, leaving 9 bases between them. Germline CDR1 and CDR2: SGHKS and YYEKEE (reference sequence). In nucleotides, the CDR3 is TGTGCCAGCAGCTCACAGGGAGATGGCTACACCTTC. Amino acid sequence: CASSSQGDGYTF.

V gene TRBV5-6 combines with J gene TRBJ2-5, with a weak D call TRBD2 (7 bases). Trimming took 3 bases from V and 4 from J, leaving 16 bases between them. The CDR3 extends over 15 amino acids. CDR1 and CDR2 (germline): SGHDT, YYEEEE. CDR3 bases: TGTGCCAGCAGCTCTGAGGGCGGGGGCGGAGAGACCCAGTACTTC. This translates into CASSSEGGGGETQYF.

Of note for this clone: The sample has other DNA sequences that encode this CDR3 too. The rearrangement links TRBV5-1 to TRBJ1-2; D uncertain. V was clipped by 0 bases and J by 0 bases, with 6 bases between them. Germline V gives CDR1 SGHRS, CDR2 YFSETQ. This CDR3 comprises 14 residues. The CDR3 DNA is TGCGCCAGCAGCTTGGATGGTTCTAACTATGGCTACACCTTC. Its translation: CASSLDGSNYGYTF.

This rearrangement joins TRBV6-1 to TRBJ1-1; D uncertain. Trimming stripped 4 bases from V and 0 bases from J, with 12 bases between. The CDR3 has 15 residues. The V gene's germline CDR1 is MNHNS and CDR2 SASEGT. The CDR3 region is CASSARTGLNTEAFF. CDR3 coding DNA: TGTGCCAGCAGTGCTAGGACCGGTCTGAACACTGAAGCTTTCTTT.

The V call is TRBV18, the J call TRBJ2-5, with a weak D call TRBD1 (6 bases). The V gene's germline CDR1 is KGHSH and CDR2 LQKENI. CDR3 length equals 13 residues. V was clipped by 3 bases and J by 6 bases, with 11 bases between them. The DNA for the CDR3 is TGTGCCAGCTCACCGCTAAGGGGGAAGACCCAGTACTTC. Residues: CASSPLRGKTQYF. Drawing the rest from reference TRBV18 and TRBJ2-5, the complete variable domain is NAGVMQNPRHLVRRRGQEARLRCSPMKGHSHVYWYRQLPEEGLKFMVYLQKENIIDESGMPKERFSAEFPKEGPSILRIQQVVRGDSAAYFCASSPLRGKTQYFGPGTRLLVL.

With respect to this clone: Relative to the germline gene, one junction end is altered; a read error may explain this. The genes are TRBV29-1 and TRBJ1-2; no clear D. This CDR3 spans 10 amino acids. Germline V gives CDR1 SQVTM, CDR2 ANQGSEA. The CDR3 DNA reads as TGCAGCGTTGAAAATTCGTTCACCTCCTTC. Protein sequence: CSVENSFTSF.

This sequence joins TRBV9 and TRBJ1-1, with D maybe TRBD1 (6 bases). The CDR3 is 13 amino acids. The germline CDR1 and CDR2 sequences are SGDLS and YYNGEE. V lost 2 bases to trimming and J lost 2 bases, with 7 bases between them. The CDR3 loop reads CASSVRGNTEAFF. The CDR3 DNA sequence: TGTGCCAGCAGCGTCAGGGGAAACACTGAAGCTTTCTTT.